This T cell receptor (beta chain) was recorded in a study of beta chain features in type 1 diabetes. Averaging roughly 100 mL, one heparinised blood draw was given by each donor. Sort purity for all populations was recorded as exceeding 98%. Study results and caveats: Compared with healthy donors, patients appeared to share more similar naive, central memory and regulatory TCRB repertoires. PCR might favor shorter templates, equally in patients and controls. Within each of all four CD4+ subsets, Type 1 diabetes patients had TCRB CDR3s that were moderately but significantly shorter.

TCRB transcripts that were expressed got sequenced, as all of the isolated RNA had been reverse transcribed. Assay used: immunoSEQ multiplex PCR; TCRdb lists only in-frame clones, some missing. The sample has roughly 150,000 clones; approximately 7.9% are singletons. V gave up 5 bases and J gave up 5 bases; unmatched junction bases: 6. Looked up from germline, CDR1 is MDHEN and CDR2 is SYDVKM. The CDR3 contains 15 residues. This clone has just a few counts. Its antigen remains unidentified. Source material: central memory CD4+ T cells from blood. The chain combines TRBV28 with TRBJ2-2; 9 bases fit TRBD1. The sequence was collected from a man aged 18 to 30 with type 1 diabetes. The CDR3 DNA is TGTGCCAGCAGTACGACAGGGGGAGGGACCGGGGAGCTGTTTTTT. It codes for CASSTTGGGTGELFF.